This T cell receptor beta chain was observed in a study of blood T cell repertoires in COVID-19. Study at large: In each case, the material was cDNA or gDNA derived from T cells, B-cell-depleted T cells, or PBMCs.

Original processing notes: Counts of nucleated cells, estimated from reference gene primer amplification, were obtained. Data came from immunoSEQ multiplex PCR; TCRdb stores just in-frame clones and leaves some out. V and J calls and clone size are given by that table; D and trimming were obtained from the DNA. In the table there are 300,000 or so clones, more than 80% of which are singletons. This clone was recorded once. Germline lookup yields CDR1 LNHDA and CDR2 SQIVND (reference sequence). V was cut by 10 bases and J by 2 bases, with 14 bases left in between. The CDR3 is 13 amino acids. This sequence was found in a woman aged 40 to 50 with acute or convalescent COVID-19. The chain has TRBV19 and TRBJ1-2; perhaps TRBD1 as D (5 bases). Input material: peripheral blood. The CDR3 DNA reads TGTGCCACCTCAACCAGGGCGAACTATGGCTACACCTTC. The encoded protein is CATSTRANYGYTF.